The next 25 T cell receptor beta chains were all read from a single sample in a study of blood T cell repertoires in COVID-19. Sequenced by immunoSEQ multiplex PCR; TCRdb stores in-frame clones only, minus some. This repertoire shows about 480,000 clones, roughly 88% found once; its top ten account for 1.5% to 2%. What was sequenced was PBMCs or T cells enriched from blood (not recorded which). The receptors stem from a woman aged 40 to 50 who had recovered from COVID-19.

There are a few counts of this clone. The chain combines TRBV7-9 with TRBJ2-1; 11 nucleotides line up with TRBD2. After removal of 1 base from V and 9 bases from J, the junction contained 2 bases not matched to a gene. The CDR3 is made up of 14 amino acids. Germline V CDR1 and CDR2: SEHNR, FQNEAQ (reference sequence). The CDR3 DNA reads TGTGCCAGCAGCTTAGGGACTAGCGGGCGTGAGCAGTTCTTC. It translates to CASSLGTSGREQFF.

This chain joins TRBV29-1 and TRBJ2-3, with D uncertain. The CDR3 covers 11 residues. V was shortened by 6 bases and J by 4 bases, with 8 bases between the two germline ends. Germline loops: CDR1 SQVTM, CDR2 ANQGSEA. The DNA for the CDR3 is TGCAGCGTACGAGTGTCAGATACGCAGTATTTT. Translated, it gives CSVRVSDTQYF.

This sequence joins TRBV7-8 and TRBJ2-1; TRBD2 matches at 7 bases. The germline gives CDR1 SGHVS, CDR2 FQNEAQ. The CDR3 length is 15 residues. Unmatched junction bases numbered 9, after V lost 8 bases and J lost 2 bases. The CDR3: CASSLGGSAYNEQFF. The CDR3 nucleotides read TGTGCCAGCTCCCTCGGGGGGAGCGCCTACAATGAGCAGTTCTTC. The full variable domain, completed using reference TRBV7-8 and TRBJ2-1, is GAGVSQSPRYKVAKRGQDVALRCDPISGHVSLFWYQQALGQGPEFLTYFQNEAQLDKSGLPSDRFFAERPEGSVSTLKIQRTQQEDSAVYLCASSLGGSAYNEQFFGPGTRLTVL.

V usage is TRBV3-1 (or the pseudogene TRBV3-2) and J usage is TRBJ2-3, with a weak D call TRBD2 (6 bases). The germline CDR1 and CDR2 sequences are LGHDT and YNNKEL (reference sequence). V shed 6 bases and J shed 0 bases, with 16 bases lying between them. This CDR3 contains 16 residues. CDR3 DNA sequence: TGTGCCAGCAGTCATGGGACTTCAGAGAGCACAGATACGCAGTATTTT. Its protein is CASSHGTSESTDTQYF.

The CDR3 DNA sequence: TGTGCCAGCAGCCCGCGGACGAGCGGGAGAACCGGGGAGCTGTTTTTT. This sequence encodes CASSPRTSGRTGELFF. V is TRBV5-5 and J is TRBJ2-2; 8 bases are shared with TRBD2. The CDR3 spans 16 residues. V shed 4 bases, J shed 5 bases, and the junction held 10 bases outside the gene matches. The germline gives CDR1 SGHKS, CDR2 YYEKEE (reference sequence).

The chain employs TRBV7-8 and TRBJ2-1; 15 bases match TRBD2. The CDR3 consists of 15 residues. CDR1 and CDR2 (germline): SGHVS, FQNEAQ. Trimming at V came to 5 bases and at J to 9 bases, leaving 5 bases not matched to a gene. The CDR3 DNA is TGTGCCAGCAGCAGGACTAGCGGGAGGGCCGGTGAGCAGTTCTTC. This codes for CASSRTSGRAGEQFF.

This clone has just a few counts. CDR3 loop: CASSYLTGPSTEAFF. CDR3 DNA: TGTGCCAGCAGCTATCTAACAGGTCCGAGCACTGAAGCTTTCTTT. The chain joins TRBV5-5 to TRBJ1-1; D perhaps matches TRBD1 (5 bases). V lost 3 bases and J 4 bases, leaving 16 bases between the germline ends. The CDR3 has 15 amino acids. In germline, CDR1 is SGHKS, CDR2 YYEKEE (reference sequence).

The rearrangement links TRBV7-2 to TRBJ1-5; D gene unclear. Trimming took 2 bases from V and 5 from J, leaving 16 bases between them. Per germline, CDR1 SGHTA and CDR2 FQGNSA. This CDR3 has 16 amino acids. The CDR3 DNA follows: TGTGCCAGCAGCTTACTTCGCGGGAGGACTCATCAGCCCCAGCATTTT. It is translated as CASSLLRGRTHQPQHF.

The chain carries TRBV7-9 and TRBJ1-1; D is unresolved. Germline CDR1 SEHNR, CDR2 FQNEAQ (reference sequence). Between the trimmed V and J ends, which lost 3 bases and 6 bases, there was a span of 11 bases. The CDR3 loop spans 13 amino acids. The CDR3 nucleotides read TGTGCCAGCAGCTTGGGGAGAGGCGCTGAAGCTTTCTTT. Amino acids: CASSLGRGAEAFF.

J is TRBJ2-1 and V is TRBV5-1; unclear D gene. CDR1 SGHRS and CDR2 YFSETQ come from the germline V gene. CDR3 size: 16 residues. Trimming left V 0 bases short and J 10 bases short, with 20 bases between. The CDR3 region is CASSLDSQNQFREQFF. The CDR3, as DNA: TGCGCCAGCAGCTTGGATTCCCAGAACCAGTTTCGCGAGCAGTTCTTC.

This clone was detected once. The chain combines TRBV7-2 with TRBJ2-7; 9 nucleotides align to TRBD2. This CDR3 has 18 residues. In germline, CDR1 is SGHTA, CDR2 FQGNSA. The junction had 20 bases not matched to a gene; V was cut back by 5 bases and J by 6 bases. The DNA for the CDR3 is TGTGCCAGCAGCCCTTTCCGACCCGGGACTAGCAGGTTAGGCGAGCAGTACTTC. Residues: CASSPFRPGTSRLGEQYF.

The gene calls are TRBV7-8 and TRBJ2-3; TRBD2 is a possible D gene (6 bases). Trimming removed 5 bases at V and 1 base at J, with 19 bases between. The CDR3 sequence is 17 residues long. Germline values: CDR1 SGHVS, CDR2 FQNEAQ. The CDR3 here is CASSGGTLGEGTDTQYF. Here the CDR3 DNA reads TGTGCCAGCAGCGGAGGGACTCTTGGAGAGGGCACAGATACGCAGTATTTT.

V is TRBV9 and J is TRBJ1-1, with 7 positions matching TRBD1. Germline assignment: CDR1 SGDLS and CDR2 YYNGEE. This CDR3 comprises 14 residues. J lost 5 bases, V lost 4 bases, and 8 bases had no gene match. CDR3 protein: CASSFRDSGTEAFF. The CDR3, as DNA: TGTGCCAGCAGCTTCCGGGACAGTGGAACTGAAGCTTTCTTT. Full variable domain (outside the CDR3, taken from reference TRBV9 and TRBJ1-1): DSGVTQTPKHLITATGQRVTLRCSPRSGDLSVYWYQQSLDQGLQFLIQYYNGEERAKGNILERFSAQQFPDLHSELNLSSLELGDSALYFCASSFRDSGTEAFFGQGTRLTVV.

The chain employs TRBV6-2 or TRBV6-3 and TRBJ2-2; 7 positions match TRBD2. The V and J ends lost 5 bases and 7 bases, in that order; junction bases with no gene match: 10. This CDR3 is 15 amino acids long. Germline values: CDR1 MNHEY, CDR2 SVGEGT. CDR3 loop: CASSPWREKVGELFF. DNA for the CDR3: TGTGCCAGCAGTCCCTGGCGGGAGAAGGTCGGGGAGCTGTTTTTT.

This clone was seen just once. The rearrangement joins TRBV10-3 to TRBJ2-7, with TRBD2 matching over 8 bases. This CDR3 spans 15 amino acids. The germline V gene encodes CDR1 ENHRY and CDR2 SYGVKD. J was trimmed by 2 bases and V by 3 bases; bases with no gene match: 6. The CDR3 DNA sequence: TGTGCCATCAGTGATACTAGCGGCTATACCTACGAGCAGTACTTC. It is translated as CAISDTSGYTYEQYF.

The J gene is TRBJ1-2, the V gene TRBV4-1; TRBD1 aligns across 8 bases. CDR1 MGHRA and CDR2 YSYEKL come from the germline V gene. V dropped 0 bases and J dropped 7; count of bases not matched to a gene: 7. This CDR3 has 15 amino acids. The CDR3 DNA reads TGCGCCAGCAGCCAAGACTGGCAGGGGGCGGCTGGCTACACCTTC. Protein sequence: CASSQDWQGAAGYTF.

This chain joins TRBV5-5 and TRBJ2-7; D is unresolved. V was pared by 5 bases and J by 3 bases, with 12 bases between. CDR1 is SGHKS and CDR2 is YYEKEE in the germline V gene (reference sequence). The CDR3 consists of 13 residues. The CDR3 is CASRSISNYEQYF. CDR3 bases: TGTGCCAGCAGATCTATATCTAACTACGAGCAGTACTTC.

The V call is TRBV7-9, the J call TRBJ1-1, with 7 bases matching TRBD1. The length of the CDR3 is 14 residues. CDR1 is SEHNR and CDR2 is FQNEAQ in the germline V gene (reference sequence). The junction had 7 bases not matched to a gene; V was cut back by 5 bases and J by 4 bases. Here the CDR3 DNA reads TGTGCCAGCAGCCGACAGGGTTTGACCACTGAAGCTTTCTTT. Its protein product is CASSRQGLTTEAFF.

Here the CDR3 DNA reads TGTGCCAGCAGTTACCCAGGAAACACTGAAGCTTTCTTT. Protein sequence: CASSYPGNTEAFF. This rearrangement joins TRBV6-2 or TRBV6-3 to TRBJ1-1; D call uncertain. The CDR3 contains 13 residues. The germline V gene encodes CDR1 MNHEY and CDR2 SVGEGT. V was cut by 2 bases and J by 2 bases, with 6 bases left in between.

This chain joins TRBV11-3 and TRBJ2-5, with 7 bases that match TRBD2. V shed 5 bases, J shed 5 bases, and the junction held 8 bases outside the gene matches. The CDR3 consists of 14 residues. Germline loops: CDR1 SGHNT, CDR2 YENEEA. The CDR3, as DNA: TGTGCCAGCAGCCCGAGTCGCGGGGGTGAGACCCAGTACTTC. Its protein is CASSPSRGGETQYF.

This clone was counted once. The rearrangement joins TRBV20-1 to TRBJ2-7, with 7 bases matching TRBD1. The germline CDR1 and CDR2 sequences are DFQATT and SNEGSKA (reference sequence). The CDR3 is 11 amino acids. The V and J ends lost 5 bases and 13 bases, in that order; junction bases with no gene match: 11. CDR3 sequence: CSAQERDRIYF. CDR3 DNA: TGCAGTGCTCAAGAGAGGGACAGAATATACTTC.

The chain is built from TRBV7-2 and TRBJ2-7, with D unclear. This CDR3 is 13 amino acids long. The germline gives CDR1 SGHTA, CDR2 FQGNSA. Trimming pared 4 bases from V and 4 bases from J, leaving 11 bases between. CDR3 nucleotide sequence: TGTGCCAGCAGCTCACCTTGGGCGTACGAGCAGTACTTC. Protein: CASSSPWAYEQYF.

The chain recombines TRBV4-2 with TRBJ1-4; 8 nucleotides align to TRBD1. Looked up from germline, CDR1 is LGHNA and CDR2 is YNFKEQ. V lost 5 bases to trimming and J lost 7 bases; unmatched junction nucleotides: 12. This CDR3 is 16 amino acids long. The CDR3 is CASSTRQAGGFEKLFF. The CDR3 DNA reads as TGTGCCAGCAGCACCCGGCAGGCAGGGGGCTTTGAAAAACTGTTTTTT.

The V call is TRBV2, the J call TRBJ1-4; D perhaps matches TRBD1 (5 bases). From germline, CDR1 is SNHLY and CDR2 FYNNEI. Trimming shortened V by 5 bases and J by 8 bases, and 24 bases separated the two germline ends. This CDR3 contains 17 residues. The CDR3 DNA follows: TGTGCCAGCAGTTACACCCAAACGGGACTGAAGGGGGAAAAACTGTTTTTT. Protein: CASSYTQTGLKGEKLFF.

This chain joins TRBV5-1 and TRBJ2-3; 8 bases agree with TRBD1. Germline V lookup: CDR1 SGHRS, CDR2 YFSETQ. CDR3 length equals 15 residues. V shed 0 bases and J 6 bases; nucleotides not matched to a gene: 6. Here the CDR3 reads CASSLEDREADTQYF. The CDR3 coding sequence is TGCGCCAGCAGCTTGGAGGACAGGGAGGCGGATACGCAGTATTTT.